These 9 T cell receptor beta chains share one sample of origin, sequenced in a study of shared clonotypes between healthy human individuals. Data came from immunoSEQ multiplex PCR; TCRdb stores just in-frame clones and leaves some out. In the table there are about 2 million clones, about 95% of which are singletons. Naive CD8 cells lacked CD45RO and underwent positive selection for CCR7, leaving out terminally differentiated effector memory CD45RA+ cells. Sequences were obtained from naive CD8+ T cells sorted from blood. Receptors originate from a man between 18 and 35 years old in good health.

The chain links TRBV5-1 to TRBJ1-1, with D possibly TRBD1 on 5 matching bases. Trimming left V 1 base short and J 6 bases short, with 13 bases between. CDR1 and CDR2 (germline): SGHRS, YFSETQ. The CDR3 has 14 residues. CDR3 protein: CASSLTQGFSEAFF. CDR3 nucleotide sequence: TGCGCCAGCAGCTTGACCCAGGGTTTTTCTGAAGCTTTCTTT.

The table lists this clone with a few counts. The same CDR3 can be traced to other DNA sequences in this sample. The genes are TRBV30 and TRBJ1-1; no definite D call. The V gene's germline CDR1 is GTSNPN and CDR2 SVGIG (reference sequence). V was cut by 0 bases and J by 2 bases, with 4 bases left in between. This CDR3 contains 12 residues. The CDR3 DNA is TGTGCCTGGAGTGTGGGTAACACTGAAGCTTTCTTT. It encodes CAWSVGNTEAFF.

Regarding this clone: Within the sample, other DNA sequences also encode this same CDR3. The CDR3, as DNA: TGTGCCAGCAGCCTACCCCTTGCAGGAGACACCGGGGAGCTGTTTTTT. Residues: CASSLPLAGDTGELFF. The chain joins TRBV7-9 to TRBJ2-2; D not certain. This CDR3 has 16 residues. Looked up from germline, CDR1 is SEHNR and CDR2 is FQNEAQ (reference sequence). Deletions cut 5 bases from V and 3 bases from J, with 16 bases between.

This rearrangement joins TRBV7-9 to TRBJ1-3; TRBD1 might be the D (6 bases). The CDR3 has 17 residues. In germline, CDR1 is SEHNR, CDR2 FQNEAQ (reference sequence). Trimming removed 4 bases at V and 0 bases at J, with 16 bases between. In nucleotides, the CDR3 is TGTGCCAGCAGCTCTGGCCGACAGGACTACTCTGGAAACACCATATATTTT. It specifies CASSSGRQDYSGNTIYF.

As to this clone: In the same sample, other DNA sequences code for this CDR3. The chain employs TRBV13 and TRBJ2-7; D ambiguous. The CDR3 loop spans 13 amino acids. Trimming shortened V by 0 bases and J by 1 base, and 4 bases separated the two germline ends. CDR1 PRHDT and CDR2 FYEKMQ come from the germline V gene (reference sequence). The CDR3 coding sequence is TGTGCCAGCAGCTTAGGGAGGTCCTACGAGCAGTACTTC. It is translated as CASSLGRSYEQYF. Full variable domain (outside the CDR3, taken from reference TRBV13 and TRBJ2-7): AAGVIQSPRHLIKEKRETATLKCYPIPRHDTVYWYQQGPGQDPQFLISFYEKMQSDKGSIPDRFSAQQFSDYHSELNMSSLELGDSALYFCASSLGRSYEQYFGPGTRLTVT.

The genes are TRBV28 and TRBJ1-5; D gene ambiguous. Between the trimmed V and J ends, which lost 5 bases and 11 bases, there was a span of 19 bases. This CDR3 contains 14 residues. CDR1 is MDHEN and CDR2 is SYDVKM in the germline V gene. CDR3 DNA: TGTGCCAGCAGTCTTAGCACCTCACCCTGGGCCCAGCATTTT. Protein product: CASSLSTSPWAQHF.

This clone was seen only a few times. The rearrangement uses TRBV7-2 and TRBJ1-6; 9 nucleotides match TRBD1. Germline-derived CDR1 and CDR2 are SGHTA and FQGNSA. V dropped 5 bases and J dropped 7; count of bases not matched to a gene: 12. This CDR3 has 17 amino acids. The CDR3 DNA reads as TGTGCCAGCAGCCCCTATCTGGACAGGGGTTCAAATTCACCCCTCCACTTT. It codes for CASSPYLDRGSNSPLHF.

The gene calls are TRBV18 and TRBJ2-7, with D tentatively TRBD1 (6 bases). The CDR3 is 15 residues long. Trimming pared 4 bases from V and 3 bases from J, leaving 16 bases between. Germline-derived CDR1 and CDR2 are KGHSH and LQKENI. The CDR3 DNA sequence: TGTGCCAGCTCACTCCAGCAGGGGAAATACTACGAGCAGTACTTC. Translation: CASSLQQGKYYEQYF.

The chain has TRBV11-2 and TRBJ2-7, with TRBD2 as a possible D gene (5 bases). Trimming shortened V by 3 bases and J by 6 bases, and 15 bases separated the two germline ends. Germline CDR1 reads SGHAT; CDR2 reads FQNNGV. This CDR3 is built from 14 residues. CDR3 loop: CASSFYEGSGEQYF. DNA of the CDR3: TGTGCCAGCAGCTTCTATGAGGGATCAGGCGAGCAGTACTTC.